Given below is one T cell receptor (beta chain) in context. Libraries were prepared by immunoSEQ multiplex PCR; TCRdb keeps only in-frame clonotypes and omits some of them. The sample shows more than 550,000 clones, 70% to 90% of them seen only once. The sample belongs to a study of shared T cell receptors in the human thymus. Germline assignment: CDR1 SGHRS and CDR2 YFSETQ. This CDR3 contains 16 residues. V lost 0 bases to trimming and J lost 0 bases, with 13 bases between them. This sample was shared with a second study, whose subject was human thymus T cells. This second report adds: Donors were healthy Finnish babies undergoing corrective operations for congenital heart defects. Thymic tissue was derived from resections collected during corrective heart surgery. Thymic and blood repertoires showed apparently biased V and J gene usage. The related literature has documented a marked overlap of thymic repertoires among unrelated individuals.

The chain combines TRBV5-1 with TRBJ2-7; a weak D match, TRBD1 (7 bases). The receptor's source is a girl under two years old with a congenital heart defect. The sequenced material came from thymocytes. CDR3 loop: CASSLVRGDSSYEQYF. CDR3 sequence (DNA): TGCGCCAGCAGCTTGGTGAGGGGGGACAGCTCCTACGAGCAGTACTTC.